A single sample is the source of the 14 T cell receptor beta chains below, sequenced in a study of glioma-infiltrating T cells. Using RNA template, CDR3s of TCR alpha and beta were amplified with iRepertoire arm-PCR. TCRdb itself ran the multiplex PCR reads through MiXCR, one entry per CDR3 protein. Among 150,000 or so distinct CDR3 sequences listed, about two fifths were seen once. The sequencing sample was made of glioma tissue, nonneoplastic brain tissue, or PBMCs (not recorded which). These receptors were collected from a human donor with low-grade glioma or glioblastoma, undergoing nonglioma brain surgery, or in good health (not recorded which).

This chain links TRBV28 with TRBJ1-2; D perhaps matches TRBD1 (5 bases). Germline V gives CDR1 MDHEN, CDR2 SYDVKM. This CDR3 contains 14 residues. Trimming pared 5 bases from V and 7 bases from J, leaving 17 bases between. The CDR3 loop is CASSRTSRDAGYTF. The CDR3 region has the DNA TGTGCCAGCAGTCGGACCTCCAGGGACGCTGGCTACACCTTC.

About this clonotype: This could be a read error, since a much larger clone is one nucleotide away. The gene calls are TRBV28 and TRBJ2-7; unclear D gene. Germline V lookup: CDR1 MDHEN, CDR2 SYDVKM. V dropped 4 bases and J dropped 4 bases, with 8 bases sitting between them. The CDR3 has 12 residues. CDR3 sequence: CASSWTWYEQYF. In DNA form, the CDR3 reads TGTGCCAGCAGTTGGACGTGGTACGAGCAGTACTTC.

Here the CDR3 reads CASSPTSRDTQYF. CDR3 nucleotide sequence: TGTGCCAGCAGTCCGACTAGTAGGGATACGCAGTATTTT. The rearrangement uses TRBV12-3 or TRBV12-4 and TRBJ2-3, with D maybe TRBD2 (6 bases). The CDR3 totals 13 residues. The V and J ends lost 5 bases and 6 bases respectively, with 12 bases between them.

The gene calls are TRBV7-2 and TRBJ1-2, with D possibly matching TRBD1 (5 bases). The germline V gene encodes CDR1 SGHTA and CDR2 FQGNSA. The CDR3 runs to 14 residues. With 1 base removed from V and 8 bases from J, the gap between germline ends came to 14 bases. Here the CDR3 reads CASSLGGRVLGYTF. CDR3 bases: TGTGCCAGCAGCTTAGGAGGCAGGGTCTTAGGCTACACCTTC. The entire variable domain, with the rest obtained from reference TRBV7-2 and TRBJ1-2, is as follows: GAGVSQSPSNKVTEKGKDVELRCDPISGHTALYWYRQSLGQGLEFLIYFQGNSAPDKSGLPSDRFSAERTGGSVSTLTIQRTQQEDSAVYLCASSLGGRVLGYTFGSGTRLTVV.

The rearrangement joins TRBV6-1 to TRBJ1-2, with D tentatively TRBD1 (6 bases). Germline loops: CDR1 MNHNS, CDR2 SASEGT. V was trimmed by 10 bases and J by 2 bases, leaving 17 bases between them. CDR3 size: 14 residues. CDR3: CATNIQGTNYGYTF. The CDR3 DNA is TGTGCCACCAACATACAGGGTACGAACTATGGCTACACCTTC.

The CDR3 region is CASSSLMQGVGNQPQHF. DNA for the CDR3: TGTGCCAGCAGTTCACTGATGCAGGGGGTCGGCAATCAGCCCCAGCATTTT. This chain connects TRBV28 to TRBJ1-5; 7 bases map to TRBD1. V gave up 4 bases and J gave up 2 bases; unmatched junction bases: 11. Germline V gene lookup returns CDR1 MDHEN and CDR2 SYDVKM. There are 17 residues in the CDR3. The complete variable domain, with remaining parts taken from reference TRBV28 and TRBJ1-5, reads DVKVTQSSRYLVKRTGEKVFLECVQDMDHENMFWYRQDPGLGLRLIYFSYDVKMKEKGDIPEGYSVSREKKERFSLILESASTNQTSMYLCASSSLMQGVGNQPQHFGDGTRLSIL.

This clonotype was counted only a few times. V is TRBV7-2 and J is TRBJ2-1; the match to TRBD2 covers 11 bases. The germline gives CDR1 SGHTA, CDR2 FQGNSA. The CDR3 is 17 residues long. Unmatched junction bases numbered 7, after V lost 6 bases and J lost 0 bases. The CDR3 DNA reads TGTGCCAGCAGATACGGGACTAGCGGACGCTCCTACAATGAGCAGTTCTTC. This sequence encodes CASRYGTSGRSYNEQFF.

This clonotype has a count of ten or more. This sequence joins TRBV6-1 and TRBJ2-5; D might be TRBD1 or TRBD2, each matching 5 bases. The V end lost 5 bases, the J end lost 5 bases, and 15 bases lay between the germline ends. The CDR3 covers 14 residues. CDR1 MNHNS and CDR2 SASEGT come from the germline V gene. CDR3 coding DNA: TGTGCCAGCAGTTCTTTCGGCTGGGGGGAGACCCAGTACTTC. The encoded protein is CASSSFGWGETQYF.

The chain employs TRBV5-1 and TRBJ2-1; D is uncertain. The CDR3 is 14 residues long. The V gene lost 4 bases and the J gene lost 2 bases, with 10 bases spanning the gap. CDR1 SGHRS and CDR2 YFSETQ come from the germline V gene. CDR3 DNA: TGCGCCAGCAGCACCGACCCTGCCTACAATGAGCAGTTCTTC. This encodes CASSTDPAYNEQFF.

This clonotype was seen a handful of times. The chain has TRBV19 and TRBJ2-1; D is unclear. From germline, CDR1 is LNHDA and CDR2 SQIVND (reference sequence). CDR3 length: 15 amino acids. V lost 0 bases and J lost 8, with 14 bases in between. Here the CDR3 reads CASSIERLSYDEQFF. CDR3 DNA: TGTGCCAGTAGTATAGAGCGGCTCTCCTATGATGAGCAGTTCTTC.

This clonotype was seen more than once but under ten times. For the CDR3, the DNA is TGTGCCACATCCGGGACAGGCAATTCACCCCTCCACTTT. Translated: CATSGTGNSPLHF. The chain is built from TRBV28 and TRBJ1-6; 8 nucleotides align to TRBD1. Germline V lookup: CDR1 MDHEN, CDR2 SYDVKM. The CDR3 totals 13 residues. The V gene end was trimmed by 10 bases and the J gene end by 7 bases; junction bases not matched to a gene: 6.

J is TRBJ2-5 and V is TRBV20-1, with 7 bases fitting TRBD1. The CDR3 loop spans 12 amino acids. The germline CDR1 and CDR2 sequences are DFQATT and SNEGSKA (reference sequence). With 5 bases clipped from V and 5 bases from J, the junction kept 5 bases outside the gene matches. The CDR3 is CSAEGQLETQYF. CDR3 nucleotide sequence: TGCAGTGCTGAGGGACAGTTGGAGACCCAGTACTTC.

This chain's CDR3 is CASSIGTGEQDTQYF. The CDR3 DNA reads TGTGCCAGTAGTATTGGGACAGGGGAGCAGGATACGCAGTATTTT. The chain has TRBV19 and TRBJ2-3; the match to TRBD1 covers 10 bases. With 3 bases clipped from V and 6 bases from J, the junction kept 6 bases outside the gene matches. This CDR3 is built from 15 residues. Germline V lookup: CDR1 LNHDA, CDR2 SQIVND (reference sequence).

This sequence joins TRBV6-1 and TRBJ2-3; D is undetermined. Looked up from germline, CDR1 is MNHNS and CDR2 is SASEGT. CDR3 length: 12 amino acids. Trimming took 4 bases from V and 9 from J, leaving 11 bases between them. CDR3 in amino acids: CASSGTATTQYF. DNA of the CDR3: TGTGCCAGCAGTGGCACCGCAACGACGCAGTATTTT.